Listed below are T cell receptor beta chains from one sample, sequenced in a study of OX40 agonist ivuxolimab in advanced cancers. The data were produced by immunoSEQ multiplex PCR, yet TCRdb's version contains in-frame clones alone and is incomplete. The profile covers some 97,000 clones, with around 93% appearing a single time and 0.54% taken by the ten largest. Sample: CD4+ or CD8+ T cells sorted from blood, taken in a trial of the OX40 agonist ivuxolimab. All receptors come from an adult with an advanced solid tumor such as melanoma, head and neck, liver or kidney cancer. The CDR3 runs from the conserved cysteine through the conserved F or W. The D gene is left open where the match is weak. Clone size appears in some rows only: once, few, many, or a class for an expanded clone.

j_call v_call d_call clone_size cdr3_nt cdr3_aa
TRBJ2-1 TRBV11-3 NA NA TGTGCCAGCAGCTTCGTCTCCTACAATGAGCAGTTCTTC CASSFVSYNEQFF
TRBJ1-1 TRBV29-1 TRBD1 NA TGCAGCGTCAAGGGACAGGGGCACACTGAAGCTTTCTTT CSVKGQGHTEAFF
TRBJ2-1 TRBV27 TRBD2 NA TGTGCCAGCAGTTCGAAGGGGACTAGCGGTAACAATGAGCAGTTCTTC CASSSKGTSGNNEQFF
TRBJ1-1 TRBV9 NA NA TGTGCCAGCAGCGCCAATATGAACACTGAAGCTTTCTTT CASSANMNTEAFF
TRBJ2-7 TRBV5-6 TRBD1 NA TGTGCCAGCAGCCTGGGACAGGGGGCCTACGAGCAGTACTTC CASSLGQGAYEQYF
TRBJ1-1 TRBV4-2 NA NA TGTGCCAGCAGCCAAGTAATAAGACAGTACACTGAAGCTTTCTTT CASSQVIRQYTEAFF
TRBJ2-7 TRBV19 TRBD2 once TGTGCCAGTAGTTCCGGGACTAGCGGGAAGTATTTCTCCTACGAGCAGTACTTC CASSSGTSGKYFSYEQYF
TRBJ1-1 TRBV5-1 NA NA TGCGCCAGCAAGGGGGTAAAAACTGAAGCTTTCTTT CASKGVKTEAFF
TRBJ2-1 TRBV6-5 TRBD2 NA TGTGCCAGCAGTTCTCAGACTAGCGGGACGGAGAATGAGCAGTTCTTC CASSSQTSGTENEQFF
TRBJ1-2 TRBV11-3 NA few TGTGCCAGCAGCAACGAGAACTATGGCTACACCTTC CASSNENYGYTF
TRBJ1-3 TRBV19 NA few TGTGCCAGTAGTATACTAACTCGCGGACAAAAACCGTCAGGAAACACCATATATTTT CASSILTRGQKPSGNTIYF
TRBJ1-2 TRBV6-5 NA NA TGTGCCAGCAGTTCCCCGCGGACAAAATATAACTATGGCTACACCTTC CASSSPRTKYNYGYTF
TRBJ2-7 TRBV7-2 NA NA TGTGCCAGCAGCCCCGGTCCGATCAACGAGCAGTACTTC CASSPGPINEQYF
TRBJ2-7 TRBV28 NA NA TGTGCCAGCAGTTTAGGAGGGCAGCCGTACGAGCAGTACTTC CASSLGGQPYEQYF
TRBJ2-2 TRBV4-3 TRBD1 NA TGCGCCAGCAGCCGCACAGGGGGCGCGAACACCGGGGAGCTGTTTTTT CASSRTGGANTGELFF
TRBJ1-5 TRBV7-2 NA NA TGTGCCAGCACCAACTCCCGGGGATCTAGCAATCAGCCCCAGCATTTT CASTNSRGSSNQPQHF
TRBJ2-7 TRBV9 NA NA TGTGCCAGCAGCGTAGGGGTTGATGACGAGCAGTACTTC CASSVGVDDEQYF
TRBJ2-5 TRBV21-1 NA NA TGTGCCAGCAGCAAAATGGCGACCCAGTACTTC CASSKMATQYF
TRBJ2-2 TRBV14 TRBD2 NA TGTGCCAGCAGCCGCCGGCTAGCGGGACATACCGGGGAGCTGTTTTTT CASSRRLAGHTGELFF
TRBJ2-7 TRBV28 NA NA TGTGCCAGCAGTTTATTGGGGAAATCCTACGAGCAGTACTTC CASSLLGKSYEQYF
TRBJ1-2 TRBV29-1 TRBD1 NA TGCAGCGTCTTCGACAGGGTGGGGAACTATGGCTACACCTTC CSVFDRVGNYGYTF
TRBJ1-4 TRBV21-1 NA NA TGTGCCAGCAGCAAAAGGGGACAGTCTAATGAAAAACTGTTTTTT CASSKRGQSNEKLFF
TRBJ2-2 TRBV28 NA NA TGTGCCAGCAGTTACGGACAGTTCACCGGGGAGCTGTTTTTT CASSYGQFTGELFF
TRBJ1-1 TRBV5-1 TRBD1 NA TGCGCCAGCAGCTCGCAGGGGGCGCTGAACACTGAAGCTTTCTTT CASSSQGALNTEAFF
TRBJ2-1 TRBV27 NA NA TGTGCCAGCAGTGCCCCGGGGTCTTCGGAGCAGTTCTTC CASSAPGSSEQFF